The source of this T cell receptor gamma chain is a study of gamma-delta chains in newborns, infants, children. Whole-study context: Polyclonal expansion of innate γδ T cells after birth follows microbial exposure.

TCRdb called clones from the reads again using CATT. Found here are more than 2,000 gamma-chain clones, 25% to 30% of them singletons; the top ten hold 40% to 45%. This clone showed up just once. At one end the junction does not follow the germline gene, possibly because of a read error. Looked up from germline, CDR1 is EGSTGY and CDR2 is YDSYTSSV. This CDR3 is built from 14 residues. The chain recombines TRGV4 with TRGJ1 or TRGJ2. The sequence was obtained from a child who was a newborn, infant or young child, either healthy, febrile or measles-vaccinated (not recorded which). Sequencing was done on a sample of blood. CDR3 protein: CATWDGTDYYKKLF. CDR3 DNA sequence: TGTGCCACCTGGGATGGGACCGATTATTACAAGAAACTCTTT.